This T cell receptor beta chain is drawn from a study of T cell responses to AZD1222 COVID-19 vaccine. Study findings and constraints: After the peak T cell response, and only then, were repertoires sampled. A mostly white British donor set with more females was recruited, and clonal diversity was possibly underestimated.

Points on this clone: Its antigen is unidentified. Other nucleotide sequences in the sample specify the same CDR3.

CDR3 length equals 13 residues. Trimming pared 6 bases from V and 7 bases from J, leaving 10 bases between. The assay was immunoSEQ multiplex PCR, and TCRdb's table has in-frame clones only and misses some. The data show around 160,000 clones, 70% to 90% seen once. This receptor was taken from an adult in good health. The source was peripheral blood, collected on day 0 of AZD1222 vaccination. The rearrangement uses TRBV12-3 or TRBV12-4 and TRBJ1-6; weak D call: TRBD1 (6 bases). Here the CDR3 reads CASSLTGNSPLHF. As DNA, the CDR3 is TGTGCCAGCAGCCTTACAGGGAATTCACCCCTCCACTTT.